Listed here are 5 T cell receptor beta chains from one sample, sequenced in a study of T cells in Graves' hyperthyroidism and ophthalmopathy. From RNA transcripts, TCR beta CDR3 regions were amplified. The HTBI set primed first-round TCR CDR3 RT-PCR. TCRdb independently ran MiXCR on the multiplex PCR reads; one entry per CDR3 protein. The sample includes 300,000 to 500,000 distinct CDR3 sequences, about 14% seen only once; the top ten take under 30%. The sample was blood. These receptors all come from a man in his forties or fifties with Graves' ophthalmopathy.

This clonotype was observed many times. The chain links TRBV11-1 to TRBJ2-7; weak D call: TRBD1 (5 bases). This CDR3 has 13 amino acids. Trimming pared 5 bases from V and 6 bases from J, leaving 14 bases between. Germline assignment: CDR1 SGHAT and CDR2 FQDESV (reference sequence). As DNA, the CDR3 is TGTGCCAGCAGCGCTACAACAGGTGGCGAGCAGTACTTC. Its translation: CASSATTGGEQYF.

This clonotype was counted ten times or more. V usage is TRBV7-3 and J usage is TRBJ2-2, with 7 bases fitting TRBD2. The CDR3 is 15 residues long. V lost 6 bases and J lost 7; bases outside the gene matches: 11. CDR1 and CDR2 from the germline V gene are SGHTA and FQGTGA. CDR3 protein: CASRPTSDSVGELFF. The DNA of the CDR3 is TGTGCCAGCAGGCCCACTAGCGATTCCGTCGGGGAGCTGTTTTTT.

This clonotype turned up a few times. The V call is TRBV15, the J call TRBJ2-5; D is undetermined. Germline CDR1 is LNHNV and CDR2 is YYDKDF (reference sequence). CDR3 length equals 14 residues. V lost 4 bases to trimming and J lost 0 bases, with 9 bases between them. Written as DNA, the CDR3 is TGTGCCACCAGCAAATACTCCTACCAAGAGACCCAGTACTTC. Translating it yields CATSKYSYQETQYF.

A note on this clonotype: A much larger clonotype is one base distant, so this may be a read error. The chain links TRBV28 to TRBJ2-3; D unclear. Germline V gene lookup returns CDR1 MDHEN and CDR2 SYDVKM. There are 15 residues in the CDR3. This CDR3 is CACSLETSSADTQYF. The CDR3, as DNA: TGTGCCTGCAGTTTAGAAACCAGTTCGGCAGATACGCAGTATTTT.

This clonotype was picked up many times. This chain connects TRBV7-8 to TRBJ1-1, with TRBD1 matching over 7 bases. With 2 bases clipped from V and 5 bases from J, the junction kept 17 bases outside the gene matches. From germline, CDR1 is SGHVS and CDR2 FQNEAQ. The CDR3 is 18 residues long. CDR3 nucleotide sequence: TGTGCCAGCAGCTTATCACCTCCGGGGACAGTGGGAAGTACTGAAGCTTTCTTT. Its protein product is CASSLSPPGTVGSTEAFF.